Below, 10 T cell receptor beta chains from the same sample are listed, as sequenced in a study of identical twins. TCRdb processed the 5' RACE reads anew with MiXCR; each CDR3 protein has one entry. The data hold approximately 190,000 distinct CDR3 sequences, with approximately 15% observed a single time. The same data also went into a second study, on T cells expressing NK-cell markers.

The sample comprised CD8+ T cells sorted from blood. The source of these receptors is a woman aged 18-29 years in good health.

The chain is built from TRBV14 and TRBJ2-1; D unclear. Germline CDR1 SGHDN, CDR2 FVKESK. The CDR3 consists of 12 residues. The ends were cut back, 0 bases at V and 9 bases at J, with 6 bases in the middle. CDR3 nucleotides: TGTGCCAGCAGCCAAGATGGCCCTGAGCAGTTCTTC. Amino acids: CASSQDGPEQFF.

CDR3 loop: CASRPDSLRETQYF. The CDR3 DNA reads TGTGCCAGCAGGCCGGACAGTCTCAGGGAGACCCAGTACTTC. The rearrangement joins TRBV7-9 to TRBJ2-5, with D possibly being TRBD1 (6 bases). V lost 6 bases and J lost 5, with 16 bases in between. CDR1 is SEHNR, CDR2 FQNEAQ, per germline (reference sequence). There are 14 residues in the CDR3.

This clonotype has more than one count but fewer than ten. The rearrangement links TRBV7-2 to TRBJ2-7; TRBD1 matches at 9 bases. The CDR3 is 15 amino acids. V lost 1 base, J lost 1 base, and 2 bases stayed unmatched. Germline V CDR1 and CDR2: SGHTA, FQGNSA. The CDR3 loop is CASSLVGTGSYEQYF. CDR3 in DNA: TGTGCCAGCAGCTTAGTAGGGACAGGGTCCTACGAGCAGTACTTC.

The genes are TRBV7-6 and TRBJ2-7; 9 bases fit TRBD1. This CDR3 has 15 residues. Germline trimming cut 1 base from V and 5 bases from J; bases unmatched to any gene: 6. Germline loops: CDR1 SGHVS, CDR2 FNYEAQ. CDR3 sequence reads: CASSLGQGVRDEQYF. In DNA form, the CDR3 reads TGTGCCAGCAGCTTAGGACAGGGGGTAAGAGACGAGCAGTACTTC.

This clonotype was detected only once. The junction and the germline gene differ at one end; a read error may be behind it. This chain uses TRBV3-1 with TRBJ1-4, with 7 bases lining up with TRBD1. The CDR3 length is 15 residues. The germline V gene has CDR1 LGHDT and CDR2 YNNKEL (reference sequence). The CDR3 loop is CASSLTGEPNEKLVF. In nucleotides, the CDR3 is TGTGCCAGCAGCCTTACAGGGGAACCTAATGAAAAACTGGTTTTT. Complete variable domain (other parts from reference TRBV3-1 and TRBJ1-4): DTAVSQTPKYLVTQMGNDKSIKCEQNLGHDTMYWYKQDSKKFLKIMFSYNNKELIINETVPNRFSPKSPDKAHLNLHINSLELGDSAVYFCASSLTGEPNEKLVFGSGTQLSVL.

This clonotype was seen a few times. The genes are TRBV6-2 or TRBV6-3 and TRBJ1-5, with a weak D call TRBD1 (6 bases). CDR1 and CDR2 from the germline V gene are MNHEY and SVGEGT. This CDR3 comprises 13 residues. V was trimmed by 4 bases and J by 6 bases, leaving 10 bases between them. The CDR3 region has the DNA TGTGCCAGCAGTTCAATCAGGGGTCAGCCCCAGCATTTT. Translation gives CASSSIRGQPQHF.

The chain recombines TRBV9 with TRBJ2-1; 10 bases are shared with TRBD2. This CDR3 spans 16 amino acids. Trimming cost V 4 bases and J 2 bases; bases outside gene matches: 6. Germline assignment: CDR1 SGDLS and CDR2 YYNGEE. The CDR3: CASSSSGGATYNEQFF. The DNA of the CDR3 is TGTGCCAGCAGCTCAAGCGGGGGGGCAACCTACAATGAGCAGTTCTTC.

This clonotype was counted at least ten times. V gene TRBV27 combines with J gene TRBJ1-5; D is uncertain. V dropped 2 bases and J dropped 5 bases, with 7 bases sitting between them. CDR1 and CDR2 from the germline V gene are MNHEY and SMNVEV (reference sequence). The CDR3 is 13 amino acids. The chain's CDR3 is CASSLGGYQPQHF. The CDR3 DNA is TGTGCCAGCAGTTTAGGAGGGTATCAGCCCCAGCATTTT.

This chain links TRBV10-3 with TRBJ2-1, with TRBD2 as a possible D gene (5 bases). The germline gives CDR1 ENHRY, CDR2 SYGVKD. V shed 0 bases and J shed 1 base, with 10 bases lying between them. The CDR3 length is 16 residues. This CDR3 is CAISESTRPSYNEQFF. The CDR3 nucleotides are TGTGCCATCAGTGAGTCTACTAGACCATCCTACAATGAGCAGTTCTTC.

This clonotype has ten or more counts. The CDR3 is CAWGTTGTEAFF. DNA for the CDR3: TGTGCCTGGGGAACTACAGGCACTGAAGCTTTCTTT. The chain employs TRBV30 and TRBJ1-1, with a possible D match to TRBD1 (5 bases). The germline CDR1 and CDR2 sequences are GTSNPN and SVGIG (reference sequence). CDR3 length: 12 residues. Trimming took 5 bases from V and 4 from J, leaving 11 bases between them.